Listed here is a single TCR beta chain. Its antigen is unidentified. Germline CDR1 is LGHNA and CDR2 is YSLEER. V shed 1 base and J shed 9 bases, with 19 bases lying between them. The CDR3 length is 16 residues. Authors' methods: ImmunoSEQ yielded junction-only sequences lacking quality scores, so filtering differed. Sequencing was performed with immunoSEQ multiplex PCR; in TCRdb, only in-frame clones are kept and a portion is missing. V and J calls and clone size are those listed in that table; D and trimming were worked out from the DNA. The sample has approximately 1.5 million clones; 95% to 99% are singletons. The data were obtained in a study of shared clonotypes between healthy human individuals. Across the whole study: The cohort had two women and three men, ages 18 to 49. Study-level findings and limits: It was expected that sequencing depth would affect clonotype sharing among donors. Memory subsets had estimated richness that was generally smaller than that of naive subsets.

The sequencing input was naive CD4+ T cells sorted from blood. Subset described: CD45RA+ positively selected. The sequence derives from a young man in good health. This chain links TRBV4-3 with TRBJ2-1; D is perhaps TRBD2 (7 bases). The CDR3 is CASSQVVWGRGSEQFF. CDR3 bases: TGCGCCAGCAGCCAAGTGGTGTGGGGGAGGGGGTCTGAGCAGTTCTTC.